This TCR beta chain was found in a study of T cell responses to AZD1222 COVID-19 vaccine. The wider study: Second-dose recipients at about 4 or about 12 weeks were treated as one pooled group. Study conclusions and caveats: The repertoires were collected only after the peak T cell response. Donors were largely white British and mainly female; clonal diversity was possibly underestimated. Just a handful of AZD1222 recipients tested seropositive at baseline.

The J segment lost 10 bases and the V segment lost 8 bases, leaving 8 bases of the junction unmatched. The germline CDR1 and CDR2 sequences are MDHEN and SYDVKM. The CDR3 consists of 13 residues. The data were produced by immunoSEQ multiplex PCR, yet TCRdb's version contains in-frame clones alone and is incomplete. The data contain 150,000 to 200,000 clones, 94% of them singletons. With respect to this clone: No antigen is known for it.

The sample here was peripheral blood, taken on day 0 of AZD1222 vaccination. This TCR was sampled from an adult in good health. The chain has TRBV28 and TRBJ1-6; 7 bases are shared with TRBD1. DNA for the CDR3: TGTGCCAGCGGACAGGCATTAGGGTCACCCCTCCACTTT. Protein sequence: CASGQALGSPLHF.